Listed below are T cell receptor beta chains from one sample, sequenced in a study of OX40 agonist ivuxolimab in advanced cancers. Libraries were prepared by immunoSEQ multiplex PCR; TCRdb keeps only in-frame clonotypes and omits some of them. Of 90,000 to 120,000 clones detected, around 93% appear once; the ten largest clones hold approximately 0.69%. The source material was CD4+ or CD8+ T cells sorted from blood, sampled in a trial of the OX40 agonist ivuxolimab. The receptors were gathered from an adult with an advanced solid tumor such as melanoma, head and neck, liver or kidney cancer. CDR3s include the opening cysteine and the closing phenylalanine or tryptophan. D genes are given only for firm matches. Clone size is not always given. Where it is, it says once, few, many or a class for expanded clones.

J: TRBJ2-7
V: TRBV5-1
size: -
D: TRBD1
DNA: TGCGCCAGCAGCTTGGCAGGGGGCCCCCTCGAGCAGTACTTC
CDR3: CASSLAGGPLEQYF

J: TRBJ2-7
V: TRBV11-2
size: -
D: TRBD2
DNA: TGTGCCAGCAGCTTAGATAGTCTAGCGGGAGGGATTTCCTACGAGCAGTACTTC
CDR3: CASSLDSLAGGISYEQYF

J: TRBJ1-1
V: TRBV2
size: few
D: TRBD1
DNA: TGTGCCAGCAGTGAGGTGAGGGGGCCTAGCACTGAAGCTTTCTTT
CDR3: CASSEVRGPSTEAFF

J: TRBJ2-3
V: TRBV5-1
size: once
D: -
DNA: TGCGCCAGCAGCATTTTTTCCGCTTCGGGACTTAGCACAGATACGCAGTATTTT
CDR3: CASSIFSASGLSTDTQYF

J: TRBJ2-1
V: TRBV9
size: -
D: TRBD1
DNA: TGTGCCAGCAGCCTCACCGGGACAGGGGCCTCCTACAATGAGCAGTTCTTC
CDR3: CASSLTGTGASYNEQFF

J: TRBJ2-5
V: TRBV18
size: -
D: -
DNA: TGTGCCAGCTCACCACCTTTGGGCAGTCCGTTTGAAGAGACCCAGTACTTC
CDR3: CASSPPLGSPFEETQYF

J: TRBJ1-5
V: TRBV6-6
size: -
D: TRBD1
DNA: TGTGCCAGCAGTTACCCGGGACAGGGGACTAATCAGCCCCAGCATTTT
CDR3: CASSYPGQGTNQPQHF

J: TRBJ2-3
V: TRBV29-1
size: -
D: -
DNA: TGCAGCGTTGAGTCCCTTCCCCGGGATACGCAGTATTTT
CDR3: CSVESLPRDTQYF

J: TRBJ1-2
V: TRBV5-5
size: once
D: -
DNA: TGTGCCAGCAGCTCGGGGCTTTGGAATATTAGATTTGGCTACACCTTC
CDR3: CASSSGLWNIRFGYTF

J: TRBJ2-3
V: TRBV5-1
size: -
D: -
DNA: TGCGCCAGCAGCTTGGATACTCGGGTTGATACGCAGTATTTT
CDR3: CASSLDTRVDTQYF

J: TRBJ2-2
V: TRBV7-6
size: -
D: TRBD2
DNA: TGTGCCAGCAGCCTTAGACTAGCGGGCACCGGGGAGCTGTTTTTT
CDR3: CASSLRLAGTGELFF

J: TRBJ1-5
V: TRBV6-4
size: once
D: TRBD1
DNA: TGTGCCAGCAGTGACCAGGGGGGTCAGCCCCAGCATTTT
CDR3: CASSDQGGQPQHF

J: TRBJ2-2
V: TRBV25-1
size: -
D: TRBD1
DNA: TGTGCCAGCAGGGGGACAGGGGGGGTCGGGGAGCTGTTTTTT
CDR3: CASRGTGGVGELFF

J: TRBJ2-5
V: TRBV2
size: -
D: -
DNA: TGTGCCAGCAGTAGAAGCGAGACCCAGTACTTC
CDR3: CASSRSETQYF

J: TRBJ2-3
V: TRBV19
size: -
D: -
DNA: TGTGCCAGTAGTATAGAGGATGGGAGGACGGGTACGCAGTATTTT
CDR3: CASSIEDGRTGTQYF

J: TRBJ2-1
V: TRBV10-3
size: -
D: TRBD2
DNA: TGTGCCATCAGACCGGGACTAGCGGGGGGGGCTGGGAATAATGAGCAGTTCTTC
CDR3: CAIRPGLAGGAGNNEQFF

J: TRBJ2-2
V: TRBV19
size: -
D: -
DNA: TGTGCCAGTAGAAGGACCCCCGGAGACACCGGGGAGCTGTTTTTT
CDR3: CASRRTPGDTGELFF

J: TRBJ2-1
V: TRBV11-3
size: -
D: -
DNA: TGTGCCAGCAGCCCGTCAGGCCTGGGGGAGCAGTTCTTC
CDR3: CASSPSGLGEQFF

J: TRBJ1-5
V: TRBV6-5
size: -
D: -
DNA: TGTGCCAGCAGACTCGACAGGTTGGGCAATCAGCCCCAGCATTTT
CDR3: CASRLDRLGNQPQHF

J: TRBJ1-5
V: TRBV7-3
size: -
D: TRBD1
DNA: TGTGCCAGCAGCCCGGGACAGGGACATCAGCCCCAGCATTTT
CDR3: CASSPGQGHQPQHF

J: TRBJ2-5
V: TRBV18
size: once
D: TRBD1
DNA: TGTGCCAGCTCACGGGGACAGTTACAAGAGACCCAGTACTTC
CDR3: CASSRGQLQETQYF

J: TRBJ1-5
V: TRBV5-1
size: -
D: -
DNA: TGCGCCAGCAGCCCCGATCGTAATCAGCCCCAGCATTTT
CDR3: CASSPDRNQPQHF

J: TRBJ2-2
V: TRBV5-6
size: -
D: TRBD2
DNA: TGTGCCAGCAGCTTGGTGGGGACTAGCGGGATTGACGGGGAGCTGTTTTTT
CDR3: CASSLVGTSGIDGELFF

J: TRBJ2-5
V: TRBV5-1
size: -
D: -
DNA: TGCGCCAGCAGGTCGGCGGGAATACAAGAGACCCAGTACTTC
CDR3: CASRSAGIQETQYF

J: TRBJ2-5
V: TRBV5-1
size: -
D: -
DNA: TGCGCCAGCAAGTGGTCAGGGTACCAAGAGACCCAGTACTTC
CDR3: CASKWSGYQETQYF

J: TRBJ2-5
V: TRBV5-1
size: -
D: TRBD2
DNA: TGCGCCAGCAGCTTGAGTCTAGCGGGGACCCAAGAGACCCAGTACTTC
CDR3: CASSLSLAGTQETQYF

J: TRBJ2-7
V: TRBV10-3
size: -
D: -
DNA: TGTGCCATCAAAGACAATTCCTACGAGCAGTACTTC
CDR3: CAIKDNSYEQYF

J: TRBJ1-5
V: TRBV2
size: -
D: TRBD1
DNA: TGTGCCAGCAGCGACGGGACAGGGGTCTTAAATCAGCCCCAGCATTTT
CDR3: CASSDGTGVLNQPQHF

J: TRBJ2-5
V: TRBV5-4
size: -
D: -
DNA: TGTGCCAGCAGGGATGGGACGTATCAAGAGACCCAGTACTTC
CDR3: CASRDGTYQETQYF

J: TRBJ1-5
V: TRBV6-1
size: -
D: -
DNA: TGTGCCACGGGGGGGTTTAGCAATCAGCCCCAGCATTTT
CDR3: CATGGFSNQPQHF

J: TRBJ2-1
V: TRBV6-1
size: -
D: TRBD2
DNA: TGTGCCAGCAACCTAGCGGGAGGGCCGATGAATGAGCAGTTCTTC
CDR3: CASNLAGGPMNEQFF

J: TRBJ2-7
V: TRBV7-9
size: -
D: TRBD2
DNA: TGTGCCAGCAGTCCAGAGGGGCTAGCGGCCTACGAGCAGTACTTC
CDR3: CASSPEGLAAYEQYF

J: TRBJ1-2
V: TRBV5-1
size: -
D: -
DNA: TGCGCCAGCTTCGAAGGATCAGGCTATGGCTACACCTTC
CDR3: CASFEGSGYGYTF

J: TRBJ1-5
V: TRBV7-9
size: -
D: TRBD1
DNA: TGTGCCAGCAGCTCAGAAACAGGGGGCAATCAGCCCCAGCATTTT
CDR3: CASSSETGGNQPQHF

J: TRBJ2-3
V: TRBV14
size: -
D: -
DNA: TGTGCCAGCAGCCAAGGGGGGGCACAAGATACGCAGTATTTT
CDR3: CASSQGGAQDTQYF

J: TRBJ2-3
V: TRBV30
size: -
D: -
DNA: TGTGCCTGGAGTGGCGGGACCACAGATACGCAGTATTTT
CDR3: CAWSGGTTDTQYF

J: TRBJ1-1
V: TRBV11-3
size: -
D: -
DNA: TGTGCCAGCAGCTCGGGTGGGAACACTGAAGCTTTCTTT
CDR3: CASSSGGNTEAFF

J: TRBJ1-6
V: TRBV6-1
size: -
D: -
DNA: TGTGCCGTCCGAGGGGTGGGATCACCCCTCCACTTT
CDR3: CAVRGVGSPLHF

J: TRBJ2-7
V: TRBV15
size: -
D: -
DNA: TGTGCCACCAGCAGAGTCAGCTCCTACGAGCAGTACTTC
CDR3: CATSRVSSYEQYF

J: TRBJ1-3
V: TRBV4-1
size: -
D: -
DNA: TGCGCCAGCAGCCAGTATGTAGGGGCCAGCTCTGGAAACACCATATATTTT
CDR3: CASSQYVGASSGNTIYF

J: TRBJ2-5
V: TRBV4-1
size: -
D: TRBD2
DNA: TGCGCCACCACTCGCCAGGGAGGCGGACTAGCGGGTCAAGAGACCCAGTACTTC
CDR3: CATTRQGGGLAGQETQYF

J: TRBJ1-1
V: TRBV10-3
size: few
D: -
DNA: TGTGCCATCAGTGGTGTGAGGGGGGACACTGAAGCTTTCTTT
CDR3: CAISGVRGDTEAFF

J: TRBJ2-1
V: TRBV19
size: -
D: TRBD2
DNA: TGTGCCAGTAGGCCTAGGACGGGCCGGACTAGCGGGAGGGCCATCCATGAGCAGTTCTTC
CDR3: CASRPRTGRTSGRAIHEQFF

J: TRBJ2-2
V: TRBV30
size: -
D: TRBD1
DNA: TGTGCCTGGTATGGGACAGCAGCGAACACCGGGGAGCTGTTTTTT
CDR3: CAWYGTAANTGELFF

J: TRBJ2-1
V: TRBV6-1
size: -
D: TRBD2
DNA: TGTGCCAGCAGTGTGGGACTAGCGGGGTACAATGAGCAGTTCTTC
CDR3: CASSVGLAGYNEQFF

J: TRBJ2-3
V: TRBV5-1
size: -
D: TRBD2
DNA: TGCGCCAGCAGCTTGGGCTCAACGGGAATAGCGGGAGTTACGCAGTATTTT
CDR3: CASSLGSTGIAGVTQYF

J: TRBJ1-5
V: TRBV6-5
size: -
D: -
DNA: TGTGCCGCCTCGCCGGGGTTACATAGCAATCAGCCCCAGCATTTT
CDR3: CAASPGLHSNQPQHF

J: TRBJ1-5
V: TRBV29-1
size: -
D: -
DNA: TGCAGCGTAACAACCGGGACACCGAGTCAGCCCCAGCATTTT
CDR3: CSVTTGTPSQPQHF

J: TRBJ1-3
V: TRBV6-1
size: -
D: -
DNA: TGTGCCAGCAGTGACGGACACTCTGGAAACACCATATATTTT
CDR3: CASSDGHSGNTIYF

J: TRBJ2-7
V: TRBV11-2
size: -
D: TRBD2
DNA: TGTGCCAGCAGCTTAGATAGTCTAGCGGGAGGGATTTCCTACGAGCAGTACTTC
CDR3: CASSLDSLAGGISYEQYF

J: TRBJ2-7
V: TRBV18
size: -
D: -
DNA: TGTGCCAGCTCACGGGGAGCGGGTAGCTCCTACGAGCAGTACTTC
CDR3: CASSRGAGSSYEQYF

J: TRBJ1-2
V: TRBV29-1
size: -
D: -
DNA: TGCAGCGTTGTCTGGGGGAATGGCTACACCTTC
CDR3: CSVVWGNGYTF

J: TRBJ2-1
V: TRBV7-6
size: once
D: TRBD2
DNA: TGTGCCAGCAGCTTATTAGCGGGAGCCTACAATGAGCAGTTCTTC
CDR3: CASSLLAGAYNEQFF

J: TRBJ1-3
V: TRBV7-9
size: -
D: -
DNA: TGTGCCAGCAGCGAGGGGGACACCATATATTTT
CDR3: CASSEGDTIYF

J: TRBJ2-3
V: TRBV7-9
size: -
D: TRBD1
DNA: TGTGCCAGCAGCTCCCTCGGGACAGGGAGGACAGATACGCAGTATTTT
CDR3: CASSSLGTGRTDTQYF

J: TRBJ2-7
V: TRBV5-1
size: -
D: -
DNA: TGCGCCAGCAGCACAGCCGGGACACCATCCTACGAGCAGTACTTC
CDR3: CASSTAGTPSYEQYF

J: TRBJ1-1
V: TRBV6-4
size: -
D: -
DNA: TGTGCCAGCAGTGTGGTGGGGGGGGACACTGAAGCTTTCTTT
CDR3: CASSVVGGDTEAFF

J: TRBJ2-7
V: TRBV5-1
size: -
D: TRBD2
DNA: TGCGCCAGCAGCTCAAGCGGGAGCTTCTACGAGCAGTACTTC
CDR3: CASSSSGSFYEQYF

J: TRBJ2-5
V: TRBV5-6
size: -
D: -
DNA: TGTGCCAGCAGTCTGGCATCTGGAGAGACCCAGTACTTC
CDR3: CASSLASGETQYF

J: TRBJ2-3
V: TRBV11-2
size: -
D: TRBD1
DNA: TGTGCCAGCAGGGTATTCGGCCAGGGGGCAACAGGGGACACAGATACGCAGTATTTT
CDR3: CASRVFGQGATGDTDTQYF